This T cell receptor (beta chain) appears in the sequencing data of a study of Ad26.COV2.S vaccination and SARS-CoV-2 variants. Study summary: Ad26.COV2.S was injected intramuscularly once or twice, 56 days apart. Whole-study results and caveats: TCR breadth and depth estimates may have understated total T cell responses. Vaccine recipients showed a spike-specific TCR breadth that was higher than in placebo recipients.

Some clones are missing from TCRdb's copy, which holds only in-frame ones; the method was immunoSEQ multiplex PCR. The sample has almost 400,000 clones; around 91% are singletons. On this clone: The target antigen is unknown.

The CDR3 contains 11 residues. Deletions cut 5 bases from V and 5 bases from J, with 9 bases between. CDR1 is DFQATT and CDR2 is SNEGSKA in the germline V gene (reference sequence). Treatment reported: some 19 received Ad26.COV2.S at low or high dose, single or two shots; about 5 received placebo; per-sample allocation not given. Day 63 following the first vaccine or placebo injection was when the samples were taken. Whoever gave the sample was an adult aged 18-55 years in Boston. This receptor was identified in a person aged 18-60 years who received the Ad26.COV2.S COVID-19 vaccine or a placebo. The sequencing here drew on peripheral blood, taken in a trial of Ad26.COV2.S vaccine versus placebo. The chain links TRBV20-1 to TRBJ2-5; D is unresolved. The CDR3, as DNA: TGCAGTGCTCCCCTGGGGGAGACCCAGTACTTC. As protein: CSAPLGETQYF.